The 12 T cell receptor beta chains below come from one sample, sequenced in a study of T cells after yellow fever vaccination. TCRdb called the 5' RACE reads again in MiXCR, with one record for every CDR3 protein. Of approximately 610,000 distinct CDR3 sequences in the sample, around 17% were seen once. Sample: PBMCs, taken 4 to 5 days after the first yellow fever vaccination. These receptors all come from a man between 18 and 29 years old who received the YFV17D yellow fever vaccine.

This clonotype was recorded many times. The V call is TRBV6-5, the J call TRBJ1-2; D perhaps matches TRBD1 (6 bases). Deletions cut 3 bases from V and 11 bases from J, with 16 bases between. The germline V gene encodes CDR1 MNHEY and CDR2 SVGAGI. The CDR3 loop spans 13 amino acids. The CDR3 region is CASSYRGTATYTF. The CDR3 nucleotides are TGTGCCAGCAGTTATAGGGGGACTGCGACTTACACCTTC.

This clonotype has at least ten counts. V gene TRBV5-1 combines with J gene TRBJ1-1; TRBD1 might be the D (5 bases). CDR1 and CDR2 (germline): SGHRS, YFSETQ. V was trimmed by 4 bases and J by 7 bases, leaving 26 bases between them. The CDR3 covers 17 residues. The CDR3 sequence: CASSPWDFVTGGDEAFF. The CDR3 nucleotides read TGCGCCAGCAGCCCCTGGGACTTTGTAACAGGCGGGGATGAAGCTTTCTTT.

This clonotype turned up a few times. The rearrangement joins TRBV20-1 to TRBJ1-4, with TRBD1 matching 8 bases. Per the germline V gene, CDR1 is DFQATT and CDR2 is SNEGSKA (reference sequence). The V gene end was trimmed by 0 bases and the J gene end by 8 bases; junction bases not matched to a gene: 8. The CDR3 is 15 residues long. The CDR3 protein is CSARDPRGREEKLFF. CDR3 in DNA: TGCAGTGCTAGAGATCCCAGGGGGCGAGAGGAAAAACTGTTTTTT.

The chain is built from TRBV18 and TRBJ2-3; the D is unclear. CDR1 KGHSH and CDR2 LQKENI come from the germline V gene. Trimming took off 6 bases at V and 5 bases at J, with 9 bases between the two ends. The CDR3 totals 12 residues. In nucleotides, the CDR3 is TGTGCCAGCTCTGGAGCGAGAGATACGCAGTATTTT. Encoded protein: CASSGARDTQYF.

The chain joins TRBV7-6 to TRBJ2-5; D perhaps matches TRBD1 (6 bases). Germline V gene data show CDR1 as SGHVS and CDR2 as FNYEAQ. Between the trimmed V and J ends, which lost 5 bases and 2 bases, there was a span of 9 bases. There are 13 residues in the CDR3. In DNA form, the CDR3 reads TGTGCCAGCAGCATCGGACAGCAAGAGACCCAGTACTTC. Amino acid sequence: CASSIGQQETQYF.

This clonotype was detected only a few times. The V gene is TRBV6-2 or TRBV6-3, the J gene TRBJ2-3; D gene unclear. CDR3 length equals 12 residues. Germline V lookup: CDR1 MNHEY, CDR2 SVGEGT. Between the trimmed V and J ends, which lost 2 bases and 10 bases, there was a span of 10 bases. CDR3: CASSYARHPQYF. The CDR3 DNA is TGTGCCAGCAGTTACGCCAGACACCCGCAGTATTTT.

The chain uses TRBV6-5 and TRBJ2-5; TRBD1 matches 7 bases. V lost 2 bases and J lost 4; bases outside the gene matches: 7. Looked up from germline, CDR1 is MNHEY and CDR2 is SVGAGI. The CDR3 sequence is 15 residues long. CDR3 in amino acids: CASSYRGPLGETQYF. DNA of the CDR3: TGTGCCAGCAGTTACAGGGGGCCCTTGGGAGAGACCCAGTACTTC.

The chain recombines TRBV7-2 with TRBJ1-1; the D is unclear. The ends were cut back, 3 bases at V and 5 bases at J, with 10 bases in the middle. Looked up from germline, CDR1 is SGHTA and CDR2 is FQGNSA. CDR3 length: 13 amino acids. CDR3 sequence reads: CASSFKLKTEAFF. For the CDR3, the DNA is TGTGCCAGCAGCTTTAAGTTAAAAACTGAAGCTTTCTTT. The full variable domain, completed using reference TRBV7-2 and TRBJ1-1, is GAGVSQSPSNKVTEKGKDVELRCDPISGHTALYWYRQSLGQGLEFLIYFQGNSAPDKSGLPSDRFSAERTGGSVSTLTIQRTQQEDSAVYLCASSFKLKTEAFFGQGTRLTVV.

V gene TRBV7-9 combines with J gene TRBJ2-3; D is possibly TRBD2 (6 bases). V lost 0 bases to trimming and J lost 6 bases, with 13 bases between them. Germline lookup yields CDR1 SEHNR and CDR2 FQNEAQ (reference sequence). The CDR3 extends over 15 amino acids. CDR3 sequence: CASSLAGRNRDTQYF. DNA of the CDR3: TGTGCCAGCAGCTTAGCGGGGAGGAATAGGGATACGCAGTATTTT.

V usage is TRBV9 and J usage is TRBJ2-7, with D possibly matching TRBD2 (6 bases). V lost 3 bases and J lost 4, with 17 bases in between. CDR3 size: 15 residues. Looked up from germline, CDR1 is SGDLS and CDR2 is YYNGEE. The CDR3 protein is CASSEYGTGDYEQYF. CDR3 in DNA: TGTGCCAGCAGCGAATACGGGACGGGAGATTACGAGCAGTACTTC.

This clonotype turned up a few times. The genes are TRBV7-2 and TRBJ2-5; 10 bases map to TRBD2. The CDR3 consists of 17 residues. CDR1 is SGHTA, CDR2 FQGNSA, per germline. V lost 5 bases, J lost 4 bases, and 13 bases stayed unmatched. CDR3 nucleotides: TGTGCCAGCAGCCTCAGGACTAGCGGCGGTCGGGGAGAGACCCAGTACTTC. Its protein product is CASSLRTSGGRGETQYF.

The table lists this clonotype with a few counts. In nucleotides, the CDR3 is TGCGCCAGCAGCTTCGGACAGGGCGTTTCTGAAGCTTTCTTT. It codes for CASSFGQGVSEAFF. This sequence joins TRBV4-3 and TRBJ1-1, with 8 positions matching TRBD1. Trimming removed 5 bases from V and 6 bases from J; junction bases left unmatched: 8. The CDR3 extends over 14 amino acids. Germline values: CDR1 LGHNA, CDR2 YSLEER.